This T cell receptor beta chain stems from a study of blood T cell repertoires in COVID-19. Unmatched junction bases numbered 4, after V lost 4 bases and J lost 2 bases. This CDR3 spans 15 amino acids. Per the germline V gene, CDR1 is SGHTS and CDR2 is YDEGEE. Authors' methods: Using reference gene primer amplification, nucleated cell counts were estimated. This table comes from immunoSEQ multiplex PCR, and its TCRdb copy is limited to in-frame clones, with some not included. That table furnishes V, J and clone size, whereas the DNA furnished D and trimming. The sample yields about 160,000 clones, 65% to 85% seen once.

The source material was peripheral blood. The receptor's source is a man aged 60 to 69 with active or convalescent COVID-19. V and J are TRBV5-8 and TRBJ2-3; 10 nucleotides align to TRBD1. The DNA of the CDR3 is TGTGCCAGCAGCCAGGGACAGGGGAACACAGATACGCAGTATTTT. This codes for CASSQGQGNTDTQYF.